This T cell receptor beta chain was observed in a study of human T cells and chemical hapten exposure. Study-level information: Per-sample TCR yield variation was attributed mainly to small pooled library volume differences.

The time point here: healthy volunteer bleed at 6 weeks. Before extraction, the whole blood was not fractionated, and total RNA was taken from it. Whole-study findings and limits: DPC sensitization did not alter TCRs above 1 in 1000 frequency.

The library gave individual cDNA molecules unique molecular identifiers. Authors' processing steps: There were a median of around 100,000 TCRs per sample, with a range from 23,224 to 690,600. TCRdb reprocessed the RACE reads with MiXCR, giving one entry per CDR3 protein. V and J calls and clone size were set by TCRdb, not the authors. The profile shows under 90,000 distinct CDR3 sequences, about 8.7% of them singletons. This clonotype was recorded many times. What it recognizes is unknown. The V gene end was trimmed by 6 bases and the J gene end by 3 bases; junction bases not matched to a gene: 12. Germline V gene sequence: CDR1 MNHNY, CDR2 SVGAGI (reference sequence). The CDR3 sequence is 17 residues long.

The genes are TRBV6-6 and TRBJ2-3, with 10 bases lining up with TRBD1. Sequencing input: whole blood. This clonotype originated in a male donor in good health. Some clones in this sample may be carry-over from other donors' samples. CDR3 coding DNA: TGTGCCAGCAGCCCGGCTGCGGGACAGGGGAAGACAGATACGCAGTATTTT. It is translated as CASSPAAGQGKTDTQYF.